This TCR beta chain came from a study of cytomegalovirus exposure and HLA in healthy donors. Study conclusions and caveats: CMV antigen specificity of a few CMV-associated chains was confirmed in vitro.

Concerning this clone itself: Its antigen is not identified.

The length of the CDR3 is 16 residues. CDR1 and CDR2 (germline): SGHAT, FQNNGV. Trimming took 5 bases from V and 0 from J; bases not matched to a gene: 10. The primer mix had 60 Vbeta and 13 Jbeta primers. Sequencing was performed with immunoSEQ multiplex PCR; in TCRdb, only in-frame clones are kept and a portion is missing. The profile shows around 94,000 clones, roughly 80% of them singletons. The specimen sequenced was PBMCs. The V and J genes are TRBV11-2 and TRBJ2-7; 7 bases match TRBD2. The source is a man aged 40-55 years in good health and CMV-seronegative. The CDR3: CASSLMGGTSSYEQYF. The CDR3 DNA follows: TGTGCCAGCAGCCTAATGGGGGGGACGTCCTCCTACGAGCAGTACTTC.